This T cell receptor beta chain was recovered during a study of Graves' ophthalmopathy and Graves' hyperthyroidism. The table lists this clonotype with a few counts. What it recognizes is unknown. Eligible hyperthyroidism cases comprised new diagnoses of under 2 months' duration in individuals aged 18 to 65. Enrollment excluded any patients with other autoimmune diseases, uncontrolled infections, pregnancy or lactation. Study results and caveats: Using 13 signatures, a model distinguished ophthalmopathy from stable hyperthyroidism, reaching around 87% sensitivity and about 81% specificity. Blood also held most thyroid clonotypes expanded above 0.001 frequency.

TCR beta CDR3 regions were amplified from RNA transcripts. HTBI-primed first-round RT-PCR preceded second-round multiplex PCR. TCRdb used MiXCR to reprocess the multiplex PCR reads, holding one entry per CDR3 protein. The repertoire consists of 580,000 or so distinct CDR3 sequences, with less than 45% occurring once and the leading ten covering 4% to 5%. Trimming removed 5 bases from V and 3 bases from J, with 15 bases in between. This CDR3 is built from 15 residues. Germline CDR1 SGHTA, CDR2 FQGTGA. The chain is built from TRBV7-3 and TRBJ2-3, with D perhaps given as TRBD1 or TRBD2 (5 bases each). The sequencing input was peripheral blood or thyroid tissue (not recorded which). The receptor was derived from an adult man with Graves' hyperthyroidism. The CDR3 DNA follows: TGTGCCAGCAGCGCCGGGACCTTGTGGACAGATACGCAGTATTTT. It translates to CASSAGTLWTDTQYF. Full variable domain (rest looked up from reference TRBV7-3 and TRBJ2-3): GAGVSQTPSNKVTEKGKYVELRCDPISGHTALYWYRQSLGQGPEFLIYFQGTGAADDSGLPNDRFFAVRPEGSVSTLKIQRTERGDSAVYLCASSAGTLWTDTQYFGPGTRLTVL.